What follows are 27 T cell receptor beta chains derived from one specimen sequenced in a study of shared clonotypes between healthy human individuals. Measured with immunoSEQ multiplex PCR; TCRdb has only the in-frame clones, and not every one. Here the sample spans about 2.3 million clones, roughly 92% being singletons. The sequenced material came from naive CD4+ T cells from PBMCs. Sample subset: CD45RA+ positively selected. Receptors were obtained from a man younger than 35 in good health. Some clones in this sample may be carry-over from other donors' samples.

On this clone: This CDR3 is also generated by other DNA sequences in the sample. This chain links TRBV7-2 with TRBJ1-1; the match to TRBD1 covers 7 bases. Germline V lookup: CDR1 SGHTA, CDR2 FQGNSA. The V gene end was trimmed by 1 base and the J gene end by 4 bases; junction bases not matched to a gene: 0. This CDR3 contains 13 residues. The chain's CDR3 is CASSLDRGTEAFF. The CDR3 nucleotides are TGTGCCAGCAGCTTAGACAGGGGCACTGAAGCTTTCTTT.

With regard to this clone: Other DNA variants within this sample encode the same CDR3. The chain is built from TRBV5-1 and TRBJ2-1, with 7 nucleotides matching TRBD2. The ends lost 4 bases at V and 2 bases at J; junction bases unmatched: 3. This CDR3 is built from 14 residues. CDR1 and CDR2 (germline): SGHRS, YFSETQ. CDR3: CASSPSGTYNEQFF. The CDR3 DNA is TGCGCCAGCAGCCCTAGCGGAACCTACAATGAGCAGTTCTTC.

The chain combines TRBV6-1 with TRBJ2-7, with 10 bases that match TRBD1. The CDR3 is 16 residues long. Per the germline V gene, CDR1 is MNHNS and CDR2 is SASEGT. The junction had 7 bases not matched to a gene; V was cut back by 3 bases and J by 2 bases. In DNA form, the CDR3 reads TGTGCCAGCAGTGAGGCCCCCGGGACAGGGGCCTACGAGCAGTACTTC. It yields the protein CASSEAPGTGAYEQYF.

The V call is TRBV6-5, the J call TRBJ1-4, with TRBD1 matching 7 bases. J lost 7 bases, V lost 2 bases, and 7 bases had no gene match. Germline V gives CDR1 MNHEY, CDR2 SVGAGI. The CDR3 extends over 15 amino acids. The CDR3 region is CASSYATGSPEKLFF. CDR3 coding DNA: TGTGCCAGCAGTTACGCGACAGGGAGTCCTGAAAAACTGTTTTTT.

CDR3 sequence (DNA): TGTGCCAGCAGCTTAAAACGGGCGGGAGGGGGCTCCTACGAGCAGTACTTC. Translation: CASSLKRAGGGSYEQYF. This rearrangement joins TRBV7-2 to TRBJ2-7; 9 positions agree with TRBD2. This CDR3 has 17 amino acids. Germline CDR1 SGHTA, CDR2 FQGNSA. Losses at the gene ends were 2 bases for V and 0 bases for J; bases not matched to a gene: 8. Filled out from reference TRBV7-2 and TRBJ2-7, the complete variable domain reads GAGVSQSPSNKVTEKGKDVELRCDPISGHTALYWYRQSLGQGLEFLIYFQGNSAPDKSGLPSDRFSAERTGGSVSTLTIQRTQQEDSAVYLCASSLKRAGGGSYEQYFGPGTRLTVT.

The CDR3 here is CASTAGGTEAFF. In DNA form, the CDR3 reads TGTGCCAGCACGGCAGGGGGCACTGAAGCTTTCTTT. The chain recombines TRBV2 with TRBJ1-1; 7 bases fit TRBD1. V dropped 7 bases and J dropped 4; count of bases not matched to a gene: 3. CDR3 length: 12 residues. Per the germline V gene, CDR1 is SNHLY and CDR2 is FYNNEI.

The chain joins TRBV5-1 to TRBJ1-2; no definite D call. Trimming pared 4 bases from V and 8 bases from J, leaving 15 bases between. Germline V gives CDR1 SGHRS, CDR2 YFSETQ. The CDR3 length is 13 residues. CDR3 residues: CASSETAMEGYTF. Here the CDR3 DNA reads TGCGCCAGCAGCGAAACAGCTATGGAGGGCTACACCTTC.

This clone has only one observation. This rearrangement joins TRBV9 to TRBJ2-1, with 16 bases that match TRBD2. The germline CDR1 and CDR2 sequences are SGDLS and YYNGEE. The CDR3 extends over 20 amino acids. With V trimmed by 4 bases and J by 1 base, 11 bases remained unmatched. CDR3 nucleotides: TGTGCCAGCAGCCCACAGGGACTAGCGGGAGGGCCGACATCCTACAATGAGCAGTTCTTC. This translates into CASSPQGLAGGPTSYNEQFF.

J is TRBJ2-5 and V is TRBV7-6; D possibly uses TRBD1 or TRBD2 (6 bases each). CDR1 and CDR2 (germline): SGHVS, FNYEAQ. This CDR3 has 16 amino acids. The germline V and J ends were trimmed by 5 bases and 5 bases, with 21 bases remaining between them. CDR3 DNA sequence: TGTGCCAGCAGCGCAGAGGGGGGCCCGTATGGGGAGACCCAGTACTTC. This encodes CASSAEGGPYGETQYF.

The chain carries TRBV7-9 and TRBJ2-5; D possibly corresponds to TRBD1 (5 bases). The J call may be wrong; the DNA end is better matched by TRBJ2-7. This CDR3 is 14 amino acids long. The germline V gene has CDR1 SEHNR and CDR2 FQNEAQ (reference sequence). The CDR3 spells CASSLGRTPYEQYF. The CDR3 DNA follows: TGTGCCAGCAGCTTGGGGCGGACACCTTACGAGCAGTACTTC.

The chain joins TRBV10-3 to TRBJ2-7; no reliable D call. Per germline, CDR1 ENHRY and CDR2 SYGVKD. The CDR3 extends over 13 amino acids. V dropped 0 bases and J dropped 3 bases, with 6 bases sitting between them. The CDR3 DNA reads as TGTGCCATCAGTGAGTCCAAGGACTACGAGCAGTACTTC. Translation gives CAISESKDYEQYF.

The chain uses TRBV29-1 and TRBJ1-5; no definite D call. There are 15 residues in the CDR3. V was clipped by 1 base and J by 1 base, with 11 bases between them. The germline gives CDR1 SQVTM, CDR2 ANQGSEA. CDR3 residues: CSVEVGVVSNQPQHF. The CDR3 region has the DNA TGCAGCGTTGAAGTTGGGGTTGTCAGCAATCAGCCCCAGCATTTT.

The chain recombines TRBV4-3 with TRBJ2-1, with D uncertain. V shed 1 base and J shed 2 bases, with 9 bases lying between them. Germline V gives CDR1 LGHNA, CDR2 YSLEER. The length of the CDR3 is 15 residues. Here the CDR3 reads CASSQASLAYNEQFF. The CDR3 bases are TGCGCCAGCAGCCAAGCCAGCCTAGCCTACAATGAGCAGTTCTTC.

This chain joins TRBV5-1 and TRBJ1-4; maybe TRBD1 (6 bases). Trimming took off 3 bases at V and 7 bases at J, with 13 bases between the two ends. The CDR3 is made up of 14 amino acids. From germline, CDR1 is SGHRS and CDR2 YFSETQ. The CDR3 region has the DNA TGCGCCAGCAGCTCACAGGGCGGAGGTGAAAAACTGTTTTTT. It translates to CASSSQGGGEKLFF. The complete variable domain, with remaining parts taken from reference TRBV5-1 and TRBJ1-4, reads KAGVTQTPRYLIKTRGQQVTLSCSPISGHRSVSWYQQTPGQGLQFLFEYFSETQRNKGNFPGRFSGRQFSNSRSEMNVSTLELGDSALYLCASSSQGGGEKLFFGSGTQLSVL.

This chain connects TRBV9 to TRBJ2-3; 10 bases align to TRBD1. CDR3 size: 17 residues. CDR1 and CDR2 from the germline V gene are SGDLS and YYNGEE. V shed 2 bases and J 3 bases; nucleotides not matched to a gene: 9. CDR3 sequence (DNA): TGTGCCAGCAGCGTGGGAAGGACAGGGGGAGGAACAGATACGCAGTATTTT. Its protein is CASSVGRTGGGTDTQYF.

The chain carries TRBV5-4 and TRBJ2-7; TRBD1 is a possible D gene (6 bases). The CDR3 runs to 15 residues. V was cut by 4 bases and J by 0 bases, with 14 bases left in between. CDR1 is SGHNT and CDR2 is YYREEE in the germline V gene (reference sequence). This CDR3 reads CASSPDSSSSYEQYF. The CDR3 DNA follows: TGTGCCAGCAGCCCGGACAGTTCAAGCTCCTACGAGCAGTACTTC.

The chain has TRBV9 and TRBJ2-1; the D is unclear. Germline CDR1 reads SGDLS; CDR2 reads YYNGEE. V was pared by 4 bases and J by 4 bases, with 18 bases between. The CDR3 length is 16 residues. The CDR3: CASSPLLRLGYNEQFF. As DNA, the CDR3 is TGTGCCAGCAGCCCCCTTCTTAGACTTGGGTACAATGAGCAGTTCTTC.

This clone has just a few counts. The chain recombines TRBV7-6 with TRBJ1-2, with 7 bases fitting TRBD1. With 5 bases clipped from V and 0 bases from J, the junction kept 3 bases outside the gene matches. CDR1 is SGHVS and CDR2 is FNYEAQ in the germline V gene. The CDR3 contains 14 residues. CDR3 in DNA: TGTGCCAGCAGCCGACAGGGAGCTAACTATGGCTACACCTTC. This gives the protein CASSRQGANYGYTF.

This chain links TRBV28 with TRBJ1-2, with TRBD1 as a possible D gene (6 bases). CDR1 is MDHEN and CDR2 is SYDVKM in the germline V gene. V was trimmed by 2 bases and J by 1 base, leaving 14 bases between them. This CDR3 spans 16 amino acids. CDR3 amino acids: CASSLQGSRGNYGYTF. The CDR3 DNA reads TGTGCCAGCAGTTTACAGGGGTCCCGGGGTAACTATGGCTACACCTTC.

The CDR3 DNA is TGTGCCAGCAGCCCATGGGAGACAGGAGAGGGTAGAGCTTTCTTT. This encodes CASSPWETGEGRAFF. The J gene is TRBJ1-1, the V gene TRBV4-2, with D maybe TRBD1 (6 bases). Germline V gene data show CDR1 as LGHNA and CDR2 as YNFKEQ. The CDR3 extends over 15 amino acids. V lost 4 bases and J lost 10, with 22 bases in between.

The chain is built from TRBV28 and TRBJ2-1; 8 nucleotides align to TRBD1. From germline, CDR1 is MDHEN and CDR2 SYDVKM. CDR3 size: 16 residues. Germline trimming cut 4 bases from V and 10 bases from J; bases unmatched to any gene: 15. CDR3 sequence: CASSYPLPDRGHEQFF. The CDR3 region has the DNA TGTGCCAGCAGTTACCCCCTTCCTGACAGGGGTCACGAGCAGTTCTTC.

V gene TRBV2 combines with J gene TRBJ2-1; D might be TRBD1 (5 bases). Trimming cost V 6 bases and J 6 bases, with 15 bases left between them. Germline CDR1 reads SNHLY; CDR2 reads FYNNEI. The CDR3 sequence is 14 residues long. CDR3 DNA sequence: TGTGCCAGCAGCGCGATCAGGGTCACCAATGAGCAGTTCTTC. Amino acids: CASSAIRVTNEQFF.

This chain links TRBV12-5 with TRBJ2-3; the D gene is possibly TRBD1 (5 bases). Between the trimmed V and J ends, which lost 6 bases and 0 bases, there was a span of 16 bases. CDR3 length: 16 amino acids. Per the germline V gene, CDR1 is LGHNT and CDR2 is FRNRAP. CDR3 nucleotides: TGTGCTAGTGGCATTCCGGACACCATCAGCACAGATACGCAGTATTTT. The encoded protein is CASGIPDTISTDTQYF.

This clone was recorded a few times. The V and J genes are TRBV20-1 and TRBJ1-1; D is undetermined. The CDR3 contains 11 residues. Germline CDR1 and CDR2: DFQATT and SNEGSKA (reference sequence). Trimming stripped 7 bases from V and 0 bases from J, with 6 bases between. The CDR3 protein is CSGTMNTEAFF. DNA of the CDR3: TGCAGTGGAACTATGAACACTGAAGCTTTCTTT.

V gene TRBV5-1 combines with J gene TRBJ2-2, with D perhaps given as TRBD1 or TRBD2 (6 bases each). The CDR3 sequence is 16 residues long. V lost 4 bases, J lost 6 bases, and 19 bases lay in between. The germline CDR1 and CDR2 sequences are SGHRS and YFSETQ. The CDR3 DNA follows: TGCGCCAGCAGCCCAAGGACACACAGGGAGGCCGGGGAGCTGTTTTTT. Residues: CASSPRTHREAGELFF.

The chain is built from TRBV30 and TRBJ1-2, with D uncertain. The V gene's germline CDR1 is GTSNPN and CDR2 SVGIG (reference sequence). V was cut by 1 base and J by 5 bases, with 17 bases left in between. The CDR3 spans 15 residues. In nucleotides, the CDR3 is TGTGCCTGGAGTGATATAGGATGGCAGTTTTATGGCTACACCTTC. Translated, it gives CAWSDIGWQFYGYTF.

With regard to this clone: The same CDR3 is also encoded by other DNA sequences in this sample. This rearrangement joins TRBV5-4 to TRBJ2-3; D unresolved. V lost 2 bases to trimming and J lost 0 bases, with 10 bases between them. Germline V gene sequence: CDR1 SGHNT, CDR2 YYREEE (reference sequence). The length of the CDR3 is 15 residues. The CDR3 spells CASSLLSTSTDTQYF. Here the CDR3 DNA reads TGTGCCAGCAGCTTATTAAGCACTAGCACAGATACGCAGTATTTT. Based on the CDR3 plus reference TRBV5-4 and TRBJ2-3, the full variable domain is ETGVTQSPTHLIKTRGQQVTLRCSSQSGHNTVSWYQQALGQGPQFIFQYYREEENGRGNFPPRFSGLQFPNYSSELNVNALELDDSALYLCASSLLSTSTDTQYFGPGTRLTVL.